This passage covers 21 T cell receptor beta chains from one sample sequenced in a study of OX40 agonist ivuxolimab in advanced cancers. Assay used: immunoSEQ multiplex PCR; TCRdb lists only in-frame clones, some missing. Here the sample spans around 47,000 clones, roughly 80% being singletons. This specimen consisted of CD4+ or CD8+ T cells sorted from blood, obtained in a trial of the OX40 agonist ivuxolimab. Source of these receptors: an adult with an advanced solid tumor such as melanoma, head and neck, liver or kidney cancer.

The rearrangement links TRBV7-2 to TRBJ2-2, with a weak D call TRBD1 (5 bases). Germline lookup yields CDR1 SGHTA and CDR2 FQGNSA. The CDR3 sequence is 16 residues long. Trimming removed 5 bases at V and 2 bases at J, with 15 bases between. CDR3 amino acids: CASSPQGGENTGELFF. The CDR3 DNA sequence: TGTGCCAGCAGCCCGCAGGGTGGGGAAAACACCGGGGAGCTGTTTTTT.

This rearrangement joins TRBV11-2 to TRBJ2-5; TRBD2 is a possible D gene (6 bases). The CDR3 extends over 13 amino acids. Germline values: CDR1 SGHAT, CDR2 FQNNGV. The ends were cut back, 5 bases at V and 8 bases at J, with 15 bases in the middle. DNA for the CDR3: TGTGCCAGCAGCACCGTAAGGGAGGAAACCCAGTACTTC. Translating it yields CASSTVREETQYF.

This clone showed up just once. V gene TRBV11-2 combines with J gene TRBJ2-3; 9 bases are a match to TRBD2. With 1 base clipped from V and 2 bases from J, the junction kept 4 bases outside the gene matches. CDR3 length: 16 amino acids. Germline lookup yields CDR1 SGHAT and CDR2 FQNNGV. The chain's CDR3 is CASSLGASGITDTQYF. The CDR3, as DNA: TGTGCCAGCAGCTTAGGGGCTAGCGGGATCACAGATACGCAGTATTTT. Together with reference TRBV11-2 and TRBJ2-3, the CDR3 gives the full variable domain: EAGVAQSPRYKIIEKRQSVAFWCNPISGHATLYWYQQILGQGPKLLIQFQNNGVVDDSQLPKDRFSAERLKGVDSTLKIQPAKLEDSAVYLCASSLGASGITDTQYFGPGTRLTVL.

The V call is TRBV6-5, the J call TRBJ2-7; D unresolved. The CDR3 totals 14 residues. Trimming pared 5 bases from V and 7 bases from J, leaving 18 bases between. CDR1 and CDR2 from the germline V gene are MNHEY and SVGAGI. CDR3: CASSTSGRTLEQYF. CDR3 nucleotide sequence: TGTGCCAGCAGTACTTCTGGACGGACGTTGGAGCAGTACTTC.

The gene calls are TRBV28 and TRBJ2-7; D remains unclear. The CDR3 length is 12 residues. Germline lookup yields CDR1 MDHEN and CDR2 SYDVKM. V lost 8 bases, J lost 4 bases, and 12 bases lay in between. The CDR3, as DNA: TGTGCCAGCCAAGGTTTGGCATACGAGCAGTACTTC. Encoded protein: CASQGLAYEQYF.

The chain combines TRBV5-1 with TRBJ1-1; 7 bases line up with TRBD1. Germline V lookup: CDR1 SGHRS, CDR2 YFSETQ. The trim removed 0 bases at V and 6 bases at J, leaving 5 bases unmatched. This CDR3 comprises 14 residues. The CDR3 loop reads CASSLAYGTAEAFF. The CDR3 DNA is TGCGCCAGCAGCTTGGCTTATGGGACAGCTGAAGCTTTCTTT.

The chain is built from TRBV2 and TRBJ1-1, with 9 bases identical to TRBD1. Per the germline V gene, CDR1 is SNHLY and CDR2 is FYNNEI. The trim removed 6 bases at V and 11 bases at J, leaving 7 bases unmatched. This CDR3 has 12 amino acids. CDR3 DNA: TGTGCCAGCAGCGGACAGGGGCTGGGTGCTTTCTTT. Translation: CASSGQGLGAFF.

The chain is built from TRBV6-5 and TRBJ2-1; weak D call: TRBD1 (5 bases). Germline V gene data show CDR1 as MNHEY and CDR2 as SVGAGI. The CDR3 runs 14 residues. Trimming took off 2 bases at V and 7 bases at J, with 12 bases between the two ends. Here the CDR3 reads CASSYGQIENEQFF. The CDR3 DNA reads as TGTGCCAGCAGTTACGGACAAATCGAAAATGAGCAGTTCTTC.

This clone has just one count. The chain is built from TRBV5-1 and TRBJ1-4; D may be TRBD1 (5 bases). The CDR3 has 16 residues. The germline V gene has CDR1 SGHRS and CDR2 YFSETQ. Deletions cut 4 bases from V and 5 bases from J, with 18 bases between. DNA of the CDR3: TGCGCCAGCAGCGAAACAGCAGGGTTTGAGAATGAAAAACTGTTTTTT. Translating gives CASSETAGFENEKLFF.

CDR3 amino acids: CASSPPRGRLDEQFF. For the CDR3, the DNA is TGTGCCAGCTCACCACCGAGGGGACGTTTGGATGAGCAGTTCTTC. V gene TRBV18 combines with J gene TRBJ2-1; D might be TRBD1 or TRBD2, each matching 5 bases. With 0 bases removed from V and 8 bases from J, the gap between germline ends came to 14 bases. This CDR3 contains 15 residues. Germline-derived CDR1 and CDR2 are KGHSH and LQKENI.

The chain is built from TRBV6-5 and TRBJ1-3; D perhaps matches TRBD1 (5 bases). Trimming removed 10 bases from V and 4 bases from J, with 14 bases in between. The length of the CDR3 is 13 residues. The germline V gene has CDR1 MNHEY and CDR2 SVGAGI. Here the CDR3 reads CATLMEGGNTIYF. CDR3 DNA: TGTGCCACCCTTATGGAGGGGGGAAACACCATATATTTT.

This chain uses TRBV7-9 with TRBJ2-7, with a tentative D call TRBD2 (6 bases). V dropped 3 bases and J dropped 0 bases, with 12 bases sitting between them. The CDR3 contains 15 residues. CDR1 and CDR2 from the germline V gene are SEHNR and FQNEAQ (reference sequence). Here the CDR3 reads CASSFPGLSSYEQYF. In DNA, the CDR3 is TGTGCCAGCAGCTTCCCGGGACTCTCCTCCTACGAGCAGTACTTC. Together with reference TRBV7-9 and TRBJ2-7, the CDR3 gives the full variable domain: DTGVSQNPRHKITKRGQNVTFRCDPISEHNRLYWYRQTLGQGPEFLTYFQNEAQLEKSRLLSDRFSAERPKGSFSTLEIQRTEQGDSAMYLCASSFPGLSSYEQYFGPGTRLTVT.

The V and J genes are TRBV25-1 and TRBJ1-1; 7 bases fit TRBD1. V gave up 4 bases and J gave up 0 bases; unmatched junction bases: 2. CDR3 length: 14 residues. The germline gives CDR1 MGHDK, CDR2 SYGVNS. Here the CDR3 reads CASSVTGLNTEAFF. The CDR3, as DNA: TGTGCCAGCAGTGTGACAGGGTTGAACACTGAAGCTTTCTTT.

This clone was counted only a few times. CDR3 region: CASSYSNENSPLHF. CDR3 nucleotides: TGCGCCAGCAGCTACTCTAATGAGAATTCACCCCTCCACTTT. The chain links TRBV5-1 to TRBJ1-6; D ambiguous. This CDR3 contains 14 residues. Germline CDR1 and CDR2: SGHRS and YFSETQ. V lost 3 bases and J 7 bases, leaving 11 bases between the germline ends.

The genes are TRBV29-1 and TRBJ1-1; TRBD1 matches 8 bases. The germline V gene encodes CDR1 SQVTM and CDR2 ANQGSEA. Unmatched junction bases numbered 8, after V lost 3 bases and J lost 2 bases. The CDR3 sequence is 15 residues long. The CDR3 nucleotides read TGCAGCGTTGAGGGCTGGACAGGGTCTAACACTGAAGCTTTCTTT. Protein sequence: CSVEGWTGSNTEAFF.

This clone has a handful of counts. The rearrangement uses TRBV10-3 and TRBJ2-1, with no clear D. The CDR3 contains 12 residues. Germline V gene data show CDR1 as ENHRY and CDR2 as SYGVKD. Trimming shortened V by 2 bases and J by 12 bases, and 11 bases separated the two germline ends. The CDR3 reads CAISETGRMQFF. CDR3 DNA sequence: TGTGCCATCAGTGAGACGGGTAGGATGCAGTTCTTC.

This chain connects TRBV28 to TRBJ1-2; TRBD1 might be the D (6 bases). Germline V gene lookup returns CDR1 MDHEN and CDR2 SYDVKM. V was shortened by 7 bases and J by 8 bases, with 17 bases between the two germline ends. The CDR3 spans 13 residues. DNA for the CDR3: TGTGCCAGCACCTCCGACAGGTGGGGAGGCTACACCTTC. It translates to CASTSDRWGGYTF.

CDR3 residues: CASSSAGRAGELFF. In nucleotides, the CDR3 is TGTGCCAGCAGCTCGGCCGGACGGGCCGGGGAGCTGTTTTTT. The V and J genes are TRBV11-3 and TRBJ2-2; D unresolved. CDR1 SGHNT and CDR2 YENEEA come from the germline V gene. V shed 4 bases and J shed 6 bases, with 12 bases lying between them. CDR3 length: 14 amino acids.

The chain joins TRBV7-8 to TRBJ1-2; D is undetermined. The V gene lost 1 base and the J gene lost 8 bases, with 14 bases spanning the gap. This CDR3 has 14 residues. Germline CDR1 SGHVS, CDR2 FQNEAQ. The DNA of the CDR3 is TGTGCCAGCAGCTTAGGGGTGGAGGGTCGAGGCTACACCTTC. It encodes CASSLGVEGRGYTF. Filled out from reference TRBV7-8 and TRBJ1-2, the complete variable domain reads GAGVSQSPRYKVAKRGQDVALRCDPISGHVSLFWYQQALGQGPEFLTYFQNEAQLDKSGLPSDRFFAERPEGSVSTLKIQRTQQEDSAVYLCASSLGVEGRGYTFGSGTRLTVV.

The CDR3 spells CASSPGPGAGNQPQHF. Here the CDR3 DNA reads TGTGCCAGCAGCCCCGGTCCGGGGGCTGGCAATCAGCCCCAGCATTTT. The gene calls are TRBV7-2 and TRBJ1-5; D perhaps matches TRBD1 (6 bases). Trimming took off 5 bases at V and 2 bases at J, with 16 bases between the two ends. The germline CDR1 and CDR2 sequences are SGHTA and FQGNSA. This CDR3 has 16 residues. Complete variable domain (other parts from reference TRBV7-2 and TRBJ1-5): GAGVSQSPSNKVTEKGKDVELRCDPISGHTALYWYRQSLGQGLEFLIYFQGNSAPDKSGLPSDRFSAERTGGSVSTLTIQRTQQEDSAVYLCASSPGPGAGNQPQHFGDGTRLSIL.

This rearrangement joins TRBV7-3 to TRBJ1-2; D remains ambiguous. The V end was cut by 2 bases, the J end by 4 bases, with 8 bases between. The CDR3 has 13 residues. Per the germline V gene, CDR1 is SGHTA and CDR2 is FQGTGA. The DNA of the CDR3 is TGTGCCAGCAGCTTAGACGGGAGCTATGGCTACACCTTC. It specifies CASSLDGSYGYTF.